These 15 T cell receptor beta chains came from one sample sequenced in a study of T-cell memory formation after mild COVID-19. TCRdb re-called the 5' RACE reads with MiXCR, one entry per CDR3 protein. Found here are some 300,000 distinct CDR3 sequences, about 20% of them singletons; the top ten hold around a fifth. What was sequenced was PBMCs or a T cell subset sorted from them (not recorded which). Receptor source: a man younger than 30 who had mild COVID-19 (a few samples of this study predate the infection). Cell type and time point are not known.

The CDR3 loop reads CASSQDRLADLRDEQFF. DNA of the CDR3: TGCGCCAGCAGCCAAGATAGACTAGCGGACCTTCGGGATGAGCAGTTCTTC. The chain recombines TRBV4-3 with TRBJ2-1; TRBD2 matches at 9 bases. V gave up 0 bases and J gave up 8 bases; unmatched junction bases: 11. The CDR3 is 17 amino acids. Per germline, CDR1 LGHNA and CDR2 YSLEER.

CDR3 loop: CASSQDWTGNYGYTF. CDR3 bases: TGTGCCAGCAGCCAAGATTGGACCGGAAACTATGGCTACACCTTC. This chain links TRBV4-2 with TRBJ1-2; D gene uncertain. This CDR3 region has 15 residues. With 0 bases removed from V and 2 bases from J, the gap between germline ends came to 10 bases. The germline V gene encodes CDR1 LGHNA and CDR2 YNFKEQ.

V and J are TRBV7-2 and TRBJ1-2; D is unresolved. Trimming cost V 5 bases and J 6 bases, with 16 bases left between them. The CDR3 runs 14 residues. Germline V CDR1 and CDR2: SGHTA, FQGNSA. CDR3 amino acids: CASSPPVERNGYTF. The CDR3, as DNA: TGTGCCAGCAGCCCGCCCGTCGAGCGAAATGGCTACACCTTC. The entire variable domain, with the rest obtained from reference TRBV7-2 and TRBJ1-2, is as follows: GAGVSQSPSNKVTEKGKDVELRCDPISGHTALYWYRQSLGQGLEFLIYFQGNSAPDKSGLPSDRFSAERTGGSVSTLTIQRTQQEDSAVYLCASSPPVERNGYTFGSGTRLTVV.

V gene TRBV12-3 or TRBV12-4 combines with J gene TRBJ2-1, with D perhaps matching TRBD1 (5 bases). The CDR3 is made up of 15 amino acids. V was cut by 10 bases and J by 2 bases, with 18 bases left in between. The CDR3 loop is CAILPVTAPYNEQFF. The CDR3 DNA follows: TGTGCCATCCTACCCGTGACAGCGCCCTACAATGAGCAGTTCTTC.

This chain uses TRBV5-6 with TRBJ1-2, with TRBD1 as a possible D gene (6 bases). Trimming removed 4 bases at V and 4 bases at J, with 14 bases between. This CDR3 comprises 14 residues. CDR1 is SGHDT, CDR2 YYEEEE, per germline. In DNA form, the CDR3 reads TGTGCCAGCAGCCCAGGGGCAGGGGCCTATGGCTACACCTTC. This gives the protein CASSPGAGAYGYTF.

J is TRBJ1-5 and V is TRBV6-6; no firm D call. The V gene lost 3 bases and the J gene lost 3 bases, with 6 bases spanning the gap. The CDR3 loop spans 13 amino acids. The germline gives CDR1 MNHNY, CDR2 SVGAGI (reference sequence). CDR3 loop: CASSYIHNQPQHF. DNA for the CDR3: TGTGCCAGCAGTTATATCCACAATCAGCCCCAGCATTTT.

As to this clonotype: A much more abundant neighbour one base away suggests this may be a read error. The rearrangement joins TRBV5-1 to TRBJ1-1; 7 nucleotides match TRBD1. This CDR3 spans 14 amino acids. Trimming at V came to 4 bases and at J to 4 bases, leaving 7 bases not matched to a gene. Germline CDR1 and CDR2: SGHRS and YFSETQ. The CDR3 DNA sequence: TGCGCCAGCAGCGTGGACAGGCCGGGCACTGAAGCTTTCTTT. As protein: CASSVDRPGTEAFF.

The chain is built from TRBV7-9 and TRBJ1-6, with D uncertain. Germline V gene lookup returns CDR1 SEHNR and CDR2 FQNEAQ (reference sequence). Trimming stripped 1 base from V and 10 bases from J, with 8 bases between. The CDR3 consists of 13 residues. CDR3 protein: CASSLEGRSPLHF. CDR3 in DNA: TGTGCCAGCAGCTTAGAGGGTAGATCACCCCTCCACTTT.

This clonotype has more than one count but fewer than ten. V is TRBV7-9 and J is TRBJ2-3; 8 bases align to TRBD2. This CDR3 is built from 16 residues. CDR1 SEHNR and CDR2 FQNEAQ come from the germline V gene (reference sequence). The V segment lost 0 bases and the J segment 2 bases; nucleotides outside the gene matches: 4. DNA for the CDR3: TGTGCCAGCAGCTTAGCGCGAGCGGGGGACACAGATACGCAGTATTTT. Residues: CASSLARAGDTDTQYF.

The gene calls are TRBV10-2 and TRBJ2-3; D remains ambiguous. From germline, CDR1 is WSHSY and CDR2 SAAADI. This CDR3 is 13 amino acids long. The V end was cut by 8 bases, the J end by 2 bases, with 11 bases between. This CDR3 is CASGVGSTDTQYF. CDR3 coding DNA: TGCGCCAGCGGGGTCGGGTCCACAGATACGCAGTATTTT.

This clonotype was seen only a few times. The gene calls are TRBV4-3 and TRBJ2-7; 11 nucleotides align to TRBD2. The CDR3 spans 16 residues. Per the germline V gene, CDR1 is LGHNA and CDR2 is YSLEER. V lost 4 bases to trimming and J lost 0 bases; unmatched junction nucleotides: 5. The CDR3 sequence is CASSRSGTSGSYEQYF. The CDR3 nucleotides read TGCGCCAGCAGCCGTTCCGGGACTAGCGGCTCCTACGAGCAGTACTTC.

The table lists this clonotype with many counts. The chain recombines TRBV4-1 with TRBJ1-1; the D is unclear. CDR1 MGHRA and CDR2 YSYEKL come from the germline V gene. The V end was cut by 1 base, the J end by 1 base, with 7 bases between. CDR3 length: 14 residues. CDR3 loop: CASSQAEANTEAFF. CDR3 bases: TGCGCCAGCAGCCAAGCAGAGGCGAACACTGAAGCTTTCTTT.

This clonotype was seen only a few times. This rearrangement joins TRBV20-1 to TRBJ2-7; 12 nucleotides match TRBD2. Trimming at V came to 5 bases and at J to 0 bases, leaving 2 bases not matched to a gene. Germline V lookup: CDR1 DFQATT, CDR2 SNEGSKA (reference sequence). This CDR3 comprises 14 residues. The CDR3 sequence is CSARTSGASYEQYF. DNA of the CDR3: TGCAGTGCTCGGACTAGCGGGGCCTCCTACGAGCAGTACTTC.

This clonotype was counted only a few times. The V gene is TRBV20-1, the J gene TRBJ2-5; 11 bases match TRBD2. The CDR3 runs to 16 residues. V trimming: 2 bases; J trimming: 4 bases; junction bases outside the gene matches: 9. CDR1 is DFQATT, CDR2 SNEGSKA, per germline (reference sequence). In DNA, the CDR3 is TGCAGTGCTAGACGTAGCGGGGGGGCCTGGGGAGAGACCCAGTACTTC. Translated, it gives CSARRSGGAWGETQYF.

V is TRBV5-4 and J is TRBJ1-1, with unresolved D. Germline CDR1 reads SGHNT; CDR2 reads YYREEE (reference sequence). With 5 bases removed from V and 3 bases from J, the gap between germline ends came to 8 bases. This CDR3 comprises 12 residues. CDR3 coding DNA: TGTGCCAGCAGTATTTCAGACACTGAAGCTTTCTTT. This codes for CASSISDTEAFF.